This TCR beta chain was recovered during a study of OX40 agonist ivuxolimab in advanced cancers. In the study overall: Ivuxolimab was a fully human IgG2 agonistic monoclonal antibody targeting the costimulatory receptor OX40 (CD134). Intravenous ivuxolimab was administered to patients every 2 weeks at six dose levels: 0.01, 0.1, 0.3, 1.5, 3 and 10 mg/kg. Among the roughly 54 dose-escalation patients, approximately 20 had hepatocellular carcinoma, about 15 melanoma, 9 renal cell carcinoma and 9 head and neck cancer. The dose-escalation cohort was 82.7% male with a mean age of approximately 59 years, ranging from about 23 to 85. Prior anti-PD-1, anti-PD-L1 or anti-CTLA-4 therapy was permitted, and about 40% of dose-escalation patients had received checkpoint inhibitors. Partial responses were achieved by three dose-escalation patients, of whom one had hepatocellular carcinoma and two had cutaneous melanoma. The point of sequencing TCRbeta in the periphery was to test whether ivuxolimab changed TCR sequence diversity and drove clonal T-cell expansion. The paper reports the monotherapy dose-escalation portion (N of about 50 patients) of the phase I ivuxolimab trial. What the authors observed across the whole study: In partial responders in the 0.1-3.0 mg/kg groups, normalized peripheral clonal expansion was found to be among the lowest, especially among CD8+ T cells. Clonal expansion of both CD4+ and CD8+ blood T cells was observed from baseline to week 6 at doses 0.1 to 3.0 mg/kg. Low levels of normalized T-cell clonal expansion were also seen in some patients who did not respond. Which antigens the clonally expanded peripheral T cells were specific for was not determined. After ivuxolimab, CD8+ T cells had more expanded clones than CD4+ T cells on average.

For sequencing of the TCRbeta CDR3 region, genomic DNA was extracted from the sorted cells. The immunoSEQ Assay was used to sequence the TCRbeta CDR3 regions. As stored in TCRdb, this immuneACCESS dataset retains in-frame rearrangements with V and J assigned. A fraction of the clones does not appear; measured against another copy, unresolved V genes explain less than half of the discrepancy, and the remainder lacks a known reason. In all, the sample holds about 62,000 clones, and roughly 78% of those were seen once. The ten largest clones add up to approximately 10% of the sample. The trial excluded patients who had a history of autoimmune disease or were on systemic immunosuppression. In every dose cohort, peripheral blood was drawn for TCR sequencing at baseline, cycle 4 day 1, and cycle 7 day 1. Samples were obtained from an open-label, multicenter, first-in-human phase I dose-escalation trial of ivuxolimab. The trial enrolled adults with locally advanced or metastatic head and neck squamous cell, hepatocellular, melanoma or renal cell carcinoma. Before TCR sequencing, CD4+ T cells and CD8+ T cells from peripheral blood were sorted into separate populations.

The CDR3 sequence holds 17 residues, the cysteine and phenylalanine included. Just the 51-base CDR3 DNA is kept, in frame starting at base 1. V is pared back by 5 bases and J by 1 base, with 19 bases lying between the germline termini. CDR1 SGHNT and CDR2 YENEEA were looked up in the germline V gene. The count of this clone is one. Its antigen is currently not known. Base qualities are not at hand, and no much larger clone is one base apart. The receptor chain draws on TRBV11-3 and TRBJ2-3; the D call is possibly TRBD1 or TRBD2, each sharing 6 bases. The sequence came from an adult with an advanced solid tumor such as melanoma, head and neck, liver or kidney cancer. Sequenced here: CD4+ or CD8+ T cells sorted from blood, sampled in a trial of the OX40 agonist ivuxolimab. The DNA sequence is given as TGTGCCAGCAGCCCACGCTGGGGGGCAGGGGGCACAGATACGCAGTATTTT. Protein translation: CASSPRWGAGGTDTQYF. With the portions outside the CDR3 filled from the reference TRBV11-3 and TRBJ2-3 genes, the complete variable region becomes EAGVVQSPRYKIIEKKQPVAFWCNPISGHNTLYWYLQNLGQGPELLIRYENEEAVDDSQLPKDRFSAERLKGVDSTLKIQPAELGDSAVYLCASSPRWGAGGTDTQYFGPGTRLTVL.